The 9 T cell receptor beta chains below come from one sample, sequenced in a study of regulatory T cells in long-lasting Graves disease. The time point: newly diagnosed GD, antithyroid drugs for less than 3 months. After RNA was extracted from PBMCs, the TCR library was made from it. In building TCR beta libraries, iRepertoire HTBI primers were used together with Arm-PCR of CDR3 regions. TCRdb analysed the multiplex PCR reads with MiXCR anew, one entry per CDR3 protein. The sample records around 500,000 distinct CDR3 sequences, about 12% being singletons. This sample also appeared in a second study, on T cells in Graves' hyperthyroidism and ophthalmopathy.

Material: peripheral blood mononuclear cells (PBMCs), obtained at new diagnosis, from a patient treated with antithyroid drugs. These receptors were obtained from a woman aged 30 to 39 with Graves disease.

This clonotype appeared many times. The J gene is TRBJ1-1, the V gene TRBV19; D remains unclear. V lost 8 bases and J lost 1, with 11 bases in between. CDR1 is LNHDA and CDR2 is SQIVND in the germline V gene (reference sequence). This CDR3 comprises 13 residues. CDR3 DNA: TGTGCCAGTGTTCTGGAATGGAACACTGAAGCTTTCTTT. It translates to CASVLEWNTEAFF.

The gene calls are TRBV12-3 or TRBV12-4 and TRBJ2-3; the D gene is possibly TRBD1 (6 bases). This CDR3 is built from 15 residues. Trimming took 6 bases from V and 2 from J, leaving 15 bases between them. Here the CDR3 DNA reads TGTGCCAGCAGACACCGGGACAAACACACAGATACGCAGTATTTT. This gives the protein CASRHRDKHTDTQYF.

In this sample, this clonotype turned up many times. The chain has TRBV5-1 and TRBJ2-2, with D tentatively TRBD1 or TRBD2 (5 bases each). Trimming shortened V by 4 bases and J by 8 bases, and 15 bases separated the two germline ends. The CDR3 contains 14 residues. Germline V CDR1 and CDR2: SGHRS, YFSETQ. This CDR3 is CASSPGPIMGELFF. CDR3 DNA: TGCGCCAGCAGCCCGGGACCGATAATGGGGGAGCTGTTTTTT.

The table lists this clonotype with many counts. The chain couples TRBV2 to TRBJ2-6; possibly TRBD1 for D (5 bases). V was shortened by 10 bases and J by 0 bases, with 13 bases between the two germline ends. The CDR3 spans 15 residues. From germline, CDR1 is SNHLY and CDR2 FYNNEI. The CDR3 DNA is TGTGCCACCAAAACGACAGTCTCTGGGGCCAACGTCCTGACTTTC. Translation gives CATKTTVSGANVLTF. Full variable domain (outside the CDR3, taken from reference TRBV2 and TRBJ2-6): EPEVTQTPSHQVTQMGQEVILRCVPISNHLYFYWYRQILGQKVEFLVSFYNNEISEKSEIFDDQFSVERPDGSNFTLKIRSTKLEDSAMYFCATKTTVSGANVLTFGAGSRLTVL.

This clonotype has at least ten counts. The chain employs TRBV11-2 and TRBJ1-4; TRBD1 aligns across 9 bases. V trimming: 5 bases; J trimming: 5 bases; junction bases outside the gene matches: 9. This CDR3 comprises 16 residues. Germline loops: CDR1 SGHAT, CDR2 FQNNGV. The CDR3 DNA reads TGTGCCAGCAGCGGCTACAGGGGGCGTAGGAATGAAAAACTGTTTTTT. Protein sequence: CASSGYRGRRNEKLFF. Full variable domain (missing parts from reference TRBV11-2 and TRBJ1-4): EAGVAQSPRYKIIEKRQSVAFWCNPISGHATLYWYQQILGQGPKLLIQFQNNGVVDDSQLPKDRFSAERLKGVDSTLKIQPAKLEDSAVYLCASSGYRGRRNEKLFFGSGTQLSVL.

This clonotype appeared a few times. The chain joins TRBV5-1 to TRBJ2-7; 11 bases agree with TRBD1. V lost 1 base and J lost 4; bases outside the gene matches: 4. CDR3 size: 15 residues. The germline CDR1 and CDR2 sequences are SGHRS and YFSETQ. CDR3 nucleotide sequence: TGCGCCAGCAGCTTGCGGGACAGGGGGGAGTACGAGCAGTACTTC. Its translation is CASSLRDRGEYEQYF.

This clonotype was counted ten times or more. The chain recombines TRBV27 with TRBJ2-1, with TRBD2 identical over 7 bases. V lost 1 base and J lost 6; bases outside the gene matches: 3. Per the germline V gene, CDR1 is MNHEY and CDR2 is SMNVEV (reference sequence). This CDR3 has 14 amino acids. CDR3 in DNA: TGTGCCAGCAGTTTATTTTCTAGCGGCAATGAGCAGTTCTTC. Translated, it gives CASSLFSSGNEQFF.

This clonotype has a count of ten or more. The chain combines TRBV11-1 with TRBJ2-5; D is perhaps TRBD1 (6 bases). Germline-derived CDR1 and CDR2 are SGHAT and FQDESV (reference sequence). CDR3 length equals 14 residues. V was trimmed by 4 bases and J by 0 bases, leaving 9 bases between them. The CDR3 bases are TGTGCCAGCAGCTCGGACAGAAACCAAGAGACCCAGTACTTC. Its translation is CASSSDRNQETQYF.

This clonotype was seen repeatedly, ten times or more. CDR3: CATSGPGPGTQHF. In DNA form, the CDR3 reads TGTGCCACCAGTGGGCCAGGACCGGGGACCCAGCATTTT. The rearrangement joins TRBV24-1 to TRBJ1-5; D unclear. Trimming removed 5 bases at V and 11 bases at J, with 15 bases between. The V gene's germline CDR1 is KGHDR and CDR2 SFDVKD. The CDR3 spans 13 residues.